Below are 21 T cell receptor beta chains sequenced from a single sample in a study of cytomegalovirus exposure and HLA in healthy donors. With 60 Vbeta and 13 Jbeta primers, the PCR was carried out. The method was immunoSEQ multiplex PCR; TCRdb's version includes in-frame clones alone and lacks a portion of them. The table has approximately 170,000 clones, 79% seen once. The sequencing sample was made of PBMCs. The source of these receptors is a young woman in good health and CMV-seronegative.

This clone appeared a single time. CDR3 residues: CASNSKRYSPLHF. The CDR3 DNA reads TGTGCCAGTAACTCGAAACGTTATTCACCCCTCCACTTT. The chain uses TRBV19 and TRBJ1-6; D is uncertain. From germline, CDR1 is LNHDA and CDR2 SQIVND (reference sequence). Trimming left V 7 bases short and J 8 bases short, with 12 bases between. The CDR3 spans 13 residues.

This chain links TRBV28 with TRBJ2-7; 7 nucleotides match TRBD1. The CDR3 sequence is 14 residues long. The ends lost 6 bases at V and 0 bases at J; junction bases unmatched: 5. The V gene's germline CDR1 is MDHEN and CDR2 SYDVKM. The CDR3 coding sequence is TGTGCCAGCAGAGAACAGGGGACCTCCTACGAGCAGTACTTC. Translated, it gives CASREQGTSYEQYF. Supplemented by reference TRBV28 and TRBJ2-7, the full variable domain reads DVKVTQSSRYLVKRTGEKVFLECVQDMDHENMFWYRQDPGLGLRLIYFSYDVKMKEKGDIPEGYSVSREKKERFSLILESASTNQTSMYLCASREQGTSYEQYFGPGTRLTVT.

J is TRBJ2-3 and V is TRBV29-1, with 7 bases fitting TRBD2. Germline-derived CDR1 and CDR2 are SQVTM and ANQGSEA. The CDR3 totals 14 residues. The V segment lost 7 bases and the J segment 0 bases; nucleotides outside the gene matches: 7. The CDR3 sequence is CSAKAGISTDTQYF. The CDR3 DNA reads as TGCAGCGCTAAAGCGGGGATTAGCACAGATACGCAGTATTTT.

The chain combines TRBV7-9 with TRBJ2-4; D is perhaps TRBD2 (6 bases). V gave up 5 bases and J gave up 9 bases, with 17 bases separating them. CDR1 and CDR2 from the germline V gene are SEHNR and FQNEAQ (reference sequence). The CDR3 runs 14 residues. The DNA of the CDR3 is TGTGCCAGCAGCCCCCCAGGAGGGTCGGTCATTCAGTACTTC. Translated, it gives CASSPPGGSVIQYF.

The chain employs TRBV7-2 and TRBJ1-5, with 10 positions matching TRBD1. Germline V lookup: CDR1 SGHTA, CDR2 FQGNSA. The length of the CDR3 is 14 residues. The trim removed 5 bases at V and 9 bases at J, leaving 7 bases unmatched. CDR3 bases: TGTGCCAGCAGCCTAGGACAGGGGGATTTGCCCCAGCATTTT. Translating it yields CASSLGQGDLPQHF.

V usage is TRBV9 and J usage is TRBJ2-5; no clear D gene. Trimming pared 4 bases from V and 2 bases from J, leaving 9 bases between. Germline lookup yields CDR1 SGDLS and CDR2 YYNGEE. The CDR3 length is 13 residues. CDR3 residues: CASSPDIQETQYF. The CDR3 nucleotides are TGTGCCAGCAGCCCCGACATACAAGAGACCCAGTACTTC.

The rearrangement links TRBV2 to TRBJ2-2, with D maybe TRBD1 (6 bases). The CDR3 runs to 16 residues. V lost 8 bases and J lost 3, with 19 bases in between. The germline CDR1 and CDR2 sequences are SNHLY and FYNNEI. Here the CDR3 reads CASGGLLSSYTGELFF. In nucleotides, the CDR3 is TGTGCCAGCGGGGGCCTTCTCTCTAGTTACACCGGGGAGCTGTTTTTT.

The chain combines TRBV4-3 with TRBJ1-1; TRBD1 aligns across 9 bases. The ends lost 5 bases at V and 0 bases at J; junction bases unmatched: 7. The germline CDR1 and CDR2 sequences are LGHNA and YSLEER. This CDR3 is 16 amino acids long. As DNA, the CDR3 is TGCGCCAGCAGCTCGCGACAGGGGGGGCTGAACACTGAAGCTTTCTTT. Amino acids: CASSSRQGGLNTEAFF.

V usage is TRBV5-6 and J usage is TRBJ2-4; TRBD1 agrees at 11 bases. V was clipped by 2 bases and J by 3 bases; unmatched bases: 13. CDR1 is SGHDT and CDR2 is YYEEEE in the germline V gene. The CDR3 covers 19 residues. The CDR3 sequence: CASSFSGYPGTGGKNIQYF. The CDR3 coding sequence is TGTGCCAGCAGCTTTTCGGGGTACCCCGGGACAGGGGGCAAAAACATTCAGTACTTC.

V and J are TRBV14 and TRBJ1-1; unclear D gene. The V end was cut by 4 bases, the J end by 1 base, with 10 bases between. CDR1 and CDR2 from the germline V gene are SGHDN and FVKESK. The CDR3 sequence is 14 residues long. CDR3 sequence: CASSLWAGNTEAFF. DNA of the CDR3: TGTGCCAGCAGCCTTTGGGCGGGGAACACTGAAGCTTTCTTT.

This clone appeared a single time. This rearrangement joins TRBV5-1 to TRBJ2-3, with 9 bases aligning to TRBD2. The trim removed 7 bases at V and 6 bases at J, leaving 12 bases unmatched. CDR1 SGHRS and CDR2 YFSETQ come from the germline V gene. The CDR3 has 15 residues. The CDR3 loop is CASQLLAGKGDTQYF. The CDR3 DNA sequence: TGCGCCAGCCAACTACTAGCGGGTAAAGGGGATACGCAGTATTTT. The entire variable domain, with the rest obtained from reference TRBV5-1 and TRBJ2-3, is as follows: KAGVTQTPRYLIKTRGQQVTLSCSPISGHRSVSWYQQTPGQGLQFLFEYFSETQRNKGNFPGRFSGRQFSNSRSEMNVSTLELGDSALYLCASQLLAGKGDTQYFGPGTRLTVL.

V gene TRBV6-6 combines with J gene TRBJ1-2; 11 positions agree with TRBD1. J was trimmed by 2 bases and V by 8 bases; bases with no gene match: 7. From germline, CDR1 is MNHNY and CDR2 SVGAGI (reference sequence). CDR3 length equals 15 residues. The CDR3 DNA reads TGTGCCAGCCTGGACAGGGGGCAAGGCAACTATGGCTACACCTTC. Its protein is CASLDRGQGNYGYTF.

This chain uses TRBV7-2 with TRBJ2-3; D is unclear. From germline, CDR1 is SGHTA and CDR2 FQGNSA. The CDR3 contains 12 residues. Trimming cost V 2 bases and J 4 bases, with 4 bases left between them. CDR3 amino acids: CASSLTADTQYF. The CDR3 nucleotides are TGTGCCAGCAGCTTAACAGCAGATACGCAGTATTTT.

This rearrangement joins TRBV13 to TRBJ1-3; 7 nucleotides line up with TRBD1. The CDR3 sequence is 17 residues long. Looked up from germline, CDR1 is PRHDT and CDR2 is FYEKMQ (reference sequence). Trimming cost V 4 bases and J 0 bases; bases outside gene matches: 9. CDR3 amino acids: CASSSRTGIVSGNTIYF. The CDR3 DNA reads TGTGCCAGCAGCTCCCGGACAGGTATTGTCTCTGGAAACACCATATATTTT.

The chain employs TRBV2 and TRBJ1-2, with a tentative D call TRBD1 (6 bases). The CDR3 is 15 residues long. The V gene lost 1 base and the J gene lost 4 bases, with 13 bases spanning the gap. The germline gives CDR1 SNHLY, CDR2 FYNNEI. CDR3 nucleotide sequence: TGTGCCAGCAGTGAAGGGACAGAGACGTTCTATGGCTACACCTTC. Translated: CASSEGTETFYGYTF. The full variable domain, in which reference TRBV2 and TRBJ1-2 provide the parts outside the CDR3, is EPEVTQTPSHQVTQMGQEVILRCVPISNHLYFYWYRQILGQKVEFLVSFYNNEISEKSEIFDDQFSVERPDGSNFTLKIRSTKLEDSAMYFCASSEGTETFYGYTFGSGTRLTVV.

The genes are TRBV28 and TRBJ2-7; 7 bases line up with TRBD2. V was pared by 4 bases and J by 7 bases, with 16 bases of the junction left unmatched. Germline V CDR1 and CDR2: MDHEN, SYDVKM. The CDR3 has 16 residues. The CDR3 DNA sequence: TGTGCCAGCAGTTCTCAAAGCGGGACCAGGAATAGAGAGCAGTACTTC. This codes for CASSSQSGTRNREQYF.

The CDR3 nucleotides read TGTGCCAGCAGCCCACCAAACTTTTCTGAAGCTTTCTTT. Translating it yields CASSPPNFSEAFF. The chain is built from TRBV7-9 and TRBJ1-1; D unresolved. The V gene's germline CDR1 is SEHNR and CDR2 FQNEAQ (reference sequence). There are 13 residues in the CDR3. V gave up 5 bases and J gave up 6 bases, with 13 bases separating them.

J is TRBJ1-2 and V is TRBV25-1; D might be TRBD1 (5 bases). Germline V gene data show CDR1 as MGHDK and CDR2 as SYGVNS. This CDR3 comprises 17 residues. V lost 3 bases and J lost 5, with 22 bases in between. This CDR3 is CASSDNLSGEGRYGYTF. Written as DNA, the CDR3 is TGTGCCAGCAGTGATAATTTAAGCGGGGAGGGGCGTTATGGCTACACCTTC.

A few counts support this clone. CDR3 in DNA: TGTGCCAGCAGTGAATTGGTAGCGGGAGATACGCAGTATTTT. It yields the protein CASSELVAGDTQYF. The chain uses TRBV2 and TRBJ2-3, with 7 bases aligning to TRBD2. Germline V gives CDR1 SNHLY, CDR2 FYNNEI. The CDR3 is made up of 14 amino acids. V lost 2 bases, J lost 5 bases, and 4 bases stayed unmatched.

The chain is built from TRBV4-2 and TRBJ2-7; TRBD2 agrees at 12 bases. The V gene's germline CDR1 is LGHNA and CDR2 YNFKEQ. The CDR3 spans 17 residues. V was pared by 1 base and J by 1 base, with 5 bases of the junction left unmatched. This CDR3 reads CASSQATGTSGSYEQYF. The CDR3 bases are TGTGCCAGCAGCCAAGCCACCGGGACTAGCGGGTCCTACGAGCAGTACTTC.

The chain uses TRBV9 and TRBJ2-3; 11 positions agree with TRBD2. Germline V gene lookup returns CDR1 SGDLS and CDR2 YYNGEE. This CDR3 is built from 17 residues. The junction had 8 bases not matched to a gene; V was cut back by 3 bases and J by 2 bases. The CDR3 DNA is TGTGCCAGCAGCGCTAGCGGGGGGCTGCCCTCCACAGATACGCAGTATTTT. It translates to CASSASGGLPSTDTQYF. The whole variable domain, remainder taken from reference TRBV9 and TRBJ2-3, is DSGVTQTPKHLITATGQRVTLRCSPRSGDLSVYWYQQSLDQGLQFLIQYYNGEERAKGNILERFSAQQFPDLHSELNLSSLELGDSALYFCASSASGGLPSTDTQYFGPGTRLTVL.